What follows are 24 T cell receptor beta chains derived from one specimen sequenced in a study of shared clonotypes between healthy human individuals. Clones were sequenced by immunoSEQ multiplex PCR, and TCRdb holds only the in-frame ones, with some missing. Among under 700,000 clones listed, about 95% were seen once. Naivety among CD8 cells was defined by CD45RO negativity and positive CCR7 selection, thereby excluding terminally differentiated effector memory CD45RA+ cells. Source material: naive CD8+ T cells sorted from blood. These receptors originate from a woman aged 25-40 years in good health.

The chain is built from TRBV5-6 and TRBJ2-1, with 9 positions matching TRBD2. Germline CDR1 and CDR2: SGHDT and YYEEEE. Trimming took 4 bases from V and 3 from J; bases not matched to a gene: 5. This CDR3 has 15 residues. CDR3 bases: TGTGCCAGCAGCACGGGACTAGCAGGCTACAATGAGCAGTTCTTC. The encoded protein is CASSTGLAGYNEQFF.

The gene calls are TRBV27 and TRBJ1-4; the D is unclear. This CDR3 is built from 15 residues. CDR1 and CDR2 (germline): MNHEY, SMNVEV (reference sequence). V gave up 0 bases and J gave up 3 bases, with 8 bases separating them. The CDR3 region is CASSLSTPANEKLFF. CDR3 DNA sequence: TGTGCCAGCAGTTTATCGACTCCGGCTAATGAAAAACTGTTTTTT.

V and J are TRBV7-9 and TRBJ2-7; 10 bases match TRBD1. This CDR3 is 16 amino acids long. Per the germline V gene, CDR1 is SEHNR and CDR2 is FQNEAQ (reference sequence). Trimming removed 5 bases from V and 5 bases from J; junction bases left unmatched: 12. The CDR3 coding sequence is TGTGCCAGCAGCCCACCCGGGACAGGGGAGGGCAACGAGCAGTACTTC. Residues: CASSPPGTGEGNEQYF.

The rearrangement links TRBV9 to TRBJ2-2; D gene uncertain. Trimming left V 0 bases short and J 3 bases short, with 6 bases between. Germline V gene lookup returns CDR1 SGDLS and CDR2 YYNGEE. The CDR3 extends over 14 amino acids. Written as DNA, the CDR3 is TGTGCCAGCAGCGTAGGGGGATACACCGGGGAGCTGTTTTTT. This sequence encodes CASSVGGYTGELFF.

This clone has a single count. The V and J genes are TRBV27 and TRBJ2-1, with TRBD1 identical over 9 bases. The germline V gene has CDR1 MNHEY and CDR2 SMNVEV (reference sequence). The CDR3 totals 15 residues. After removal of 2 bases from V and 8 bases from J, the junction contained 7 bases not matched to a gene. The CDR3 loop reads CASSLRTGAIDEQFF. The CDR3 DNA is TGTGCCAGCAGTTTACGGACAGGGGCGATCGATGAGCAGTTCTTC.

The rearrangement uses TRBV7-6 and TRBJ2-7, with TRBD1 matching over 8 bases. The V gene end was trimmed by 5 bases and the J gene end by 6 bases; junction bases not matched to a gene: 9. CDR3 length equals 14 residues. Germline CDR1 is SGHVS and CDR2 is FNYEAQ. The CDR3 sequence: CASSPTQGAAEQYF. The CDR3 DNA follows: TGTGCCAGCAGCCCTACCCAGGGGGCCGCCGAGCAGTACTTC.

CDR3 nucleotides: TGTGCCAGCAGCATCGGGACTGGCTACGAGCAGTACTTC. Its translation is CASSIGTGYEQYF. The chain links TRBV11-2 to TRBJ2-7; possibly TRBD2 for D (6 bases). Germline-derived CDR1 and CDR2 are SGHAT and FQNNGV. Between the trimmed V and J ends, which lost 5 bases and 3 bases, there was a span of 11 bases. The CDR3 sequence is 13 residues long. The full variable domain, with the rest looked up from reference TRBV11-2 and TRBJ2-7, is EAGVAQSPRYKIIEKRQSVAFWCNPISGHATLYWYQQILGQGPKLLIQFQNNGVVDDSQLPKDRFSAERLKGVDSTLKIQPAKLEDSAVYLCASSIGTGYEQYFGPGTRLTVT.

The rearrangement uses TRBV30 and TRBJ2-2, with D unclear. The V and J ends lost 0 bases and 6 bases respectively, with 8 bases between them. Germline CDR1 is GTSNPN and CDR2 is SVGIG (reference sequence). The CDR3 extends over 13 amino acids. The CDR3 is CAWSVMAAGELFF. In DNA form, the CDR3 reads TGTGCCTGGAGTGTAATGGCAGCCGGGGAGCTGTTTTTT.

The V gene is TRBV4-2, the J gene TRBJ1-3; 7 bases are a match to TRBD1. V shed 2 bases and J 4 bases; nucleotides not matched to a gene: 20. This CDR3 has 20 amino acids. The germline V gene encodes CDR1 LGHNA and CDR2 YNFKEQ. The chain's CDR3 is CASSQRLGNYRGEGGNTIYF. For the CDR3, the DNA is TGTGCCAGCAGCCAACGCCTCGGGAACTACAGGGGAGAAGGGGGAAACACCATATATTTT.

CDR3 residues: CASSLEGLNYGGLYEQYF. CDR3 in DNA: TGTGCCAGCAGCTTAGAGGGATTGAACTACGGGGGCCTCTACGAGCAGTACTTC. The chain has TRBV7-9 and TRBJ2-7, with D perhaps assigned TRBD1 or TRBD2 (6 bases each). Germline CDR1 SEHNR, CDR2 FQNEAQ (reference sequence). V shed 1 base and J shed 3 bases, with 22 bases lying between them. CDR3 length: 18 residues.

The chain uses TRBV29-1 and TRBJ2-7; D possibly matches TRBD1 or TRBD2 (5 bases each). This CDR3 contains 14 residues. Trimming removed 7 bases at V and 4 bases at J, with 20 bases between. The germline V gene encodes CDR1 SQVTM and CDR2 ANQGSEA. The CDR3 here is CSAEGQGETYEQYF. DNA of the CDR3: TGCAGCGCCGAAGGCCAGGGAGAAACATACGAGCAGTACTTC.

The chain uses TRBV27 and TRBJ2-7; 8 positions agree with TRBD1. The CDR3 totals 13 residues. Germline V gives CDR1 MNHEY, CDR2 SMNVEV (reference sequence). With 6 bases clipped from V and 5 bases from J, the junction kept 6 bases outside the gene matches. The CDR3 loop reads CASRRDRIHEQYF. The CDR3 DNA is TGTGCCAGCAGAAGGGACAGGATCCACGAGCAGTACTTC.

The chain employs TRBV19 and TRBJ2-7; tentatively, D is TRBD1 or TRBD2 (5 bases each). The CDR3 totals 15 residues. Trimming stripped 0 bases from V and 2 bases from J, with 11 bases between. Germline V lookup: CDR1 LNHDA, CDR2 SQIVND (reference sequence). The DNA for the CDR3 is TGTGCCAGTAGTATAGATGTGGGGGATCCCTACGAGCAGTACTTC. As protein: CASSIDVGDPYEQYF.

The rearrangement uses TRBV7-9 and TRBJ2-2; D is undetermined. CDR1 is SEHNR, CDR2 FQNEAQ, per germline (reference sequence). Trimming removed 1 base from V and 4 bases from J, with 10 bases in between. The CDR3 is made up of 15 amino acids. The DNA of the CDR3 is TGTGCCAGCAGCTTAGTGTTGGGTGCCACCGGGGAGCTGTTTTTT. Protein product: CASSLVLGATGELFF.

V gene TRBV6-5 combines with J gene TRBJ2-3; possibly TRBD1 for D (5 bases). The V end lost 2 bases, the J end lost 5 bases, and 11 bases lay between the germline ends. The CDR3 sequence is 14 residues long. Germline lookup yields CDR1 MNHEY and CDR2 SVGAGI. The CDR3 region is CASSYAGILDTQYF. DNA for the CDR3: TGTGCCAGCAGTTACGCAGGGATATTAGATACGCAGTATTTT.

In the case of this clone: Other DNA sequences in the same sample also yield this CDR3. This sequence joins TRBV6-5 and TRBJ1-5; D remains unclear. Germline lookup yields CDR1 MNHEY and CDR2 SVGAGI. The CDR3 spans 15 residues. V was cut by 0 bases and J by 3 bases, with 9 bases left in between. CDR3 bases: TGTGCCAGCAGTTACTCGGGCGGCACCAATCAGCCCCAGCATTTT. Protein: CASSYSGGTNQPQHF.

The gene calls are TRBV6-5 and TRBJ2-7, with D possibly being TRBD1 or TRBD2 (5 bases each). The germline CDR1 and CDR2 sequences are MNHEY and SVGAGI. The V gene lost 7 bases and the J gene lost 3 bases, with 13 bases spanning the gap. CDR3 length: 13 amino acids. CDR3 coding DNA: TGTGCCAGCAAGGGGACCGGAGACTACGAGCAGTACTTC. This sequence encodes CASKGTGDYEQYF.

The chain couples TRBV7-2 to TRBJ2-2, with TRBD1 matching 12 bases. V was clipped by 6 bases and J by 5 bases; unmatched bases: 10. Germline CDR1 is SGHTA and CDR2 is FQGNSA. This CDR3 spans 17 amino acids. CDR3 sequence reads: CASSSRDRGRSTGELFF. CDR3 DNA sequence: TGTGCCAGCAGTTCCCGGGACAGGGGGCGGAGTACCGGGGAGCTGTTTTTT.

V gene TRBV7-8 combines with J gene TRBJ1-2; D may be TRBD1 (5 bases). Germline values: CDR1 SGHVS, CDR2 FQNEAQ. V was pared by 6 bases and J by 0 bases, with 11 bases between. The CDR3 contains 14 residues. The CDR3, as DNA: TGTGCCAGCAGTCCGGGACTACCTAACTATGGCTACACCTTC. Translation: CASSPGLPNYGYTF. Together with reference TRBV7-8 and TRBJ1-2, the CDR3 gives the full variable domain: GAGVSQSPRYKVAKRGQDVALRCDPISGHVSLFWYQQALGQGPEFLTYFQNEAQLDKSGLPSDRFFAERPEGSVSTLKIQRTQQEDSAVYLCASSPGLPNYGYTFGSGTRLTVV.

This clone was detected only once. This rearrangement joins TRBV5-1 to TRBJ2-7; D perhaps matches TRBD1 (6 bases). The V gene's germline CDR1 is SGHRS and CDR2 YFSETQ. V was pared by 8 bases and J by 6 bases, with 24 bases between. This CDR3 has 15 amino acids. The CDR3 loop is CASFEWDIGSGEQYF. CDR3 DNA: TGCGCCAGTTTTGAATGGGACATCGGGTCGGGCGAGCAGTACTTC.

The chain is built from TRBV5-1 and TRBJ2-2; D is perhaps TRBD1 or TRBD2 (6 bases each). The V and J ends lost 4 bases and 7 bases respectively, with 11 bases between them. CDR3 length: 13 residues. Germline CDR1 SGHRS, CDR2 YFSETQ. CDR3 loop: CASSPEGGGELFF. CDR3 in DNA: TGCGCCAGCAGCCCAGAGGGGGGCGGGGAGCTGTTTTTT. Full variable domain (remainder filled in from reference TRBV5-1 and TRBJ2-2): KAGVTQTPRYLIKTRGQQVTLSCSPISGHRSVSWYQQTPGQGLQFLFEYFSETQRNKGNFPGRFSGRQFSNSRSEMNVSTLELGDSALYLCASSPEGGGELFFGEGSRLTVL.

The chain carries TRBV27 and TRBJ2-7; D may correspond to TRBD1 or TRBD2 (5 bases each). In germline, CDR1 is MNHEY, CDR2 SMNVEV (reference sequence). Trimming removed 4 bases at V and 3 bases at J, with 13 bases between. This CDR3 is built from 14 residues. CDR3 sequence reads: CASSSGPTLYEQYF. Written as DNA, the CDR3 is TGTGCCAGCAGTTCGGGACCGACCCTCTACGAGCAGTACTTC.

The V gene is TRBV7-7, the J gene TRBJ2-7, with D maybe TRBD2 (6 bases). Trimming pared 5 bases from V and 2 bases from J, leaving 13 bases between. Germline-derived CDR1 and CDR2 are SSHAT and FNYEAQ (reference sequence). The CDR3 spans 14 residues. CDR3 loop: CASSPLPGAYEQYF. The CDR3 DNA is TGTGCCAGCAGCCCGCTCCCGGGGGCCTACGAGCAGTACTTC.

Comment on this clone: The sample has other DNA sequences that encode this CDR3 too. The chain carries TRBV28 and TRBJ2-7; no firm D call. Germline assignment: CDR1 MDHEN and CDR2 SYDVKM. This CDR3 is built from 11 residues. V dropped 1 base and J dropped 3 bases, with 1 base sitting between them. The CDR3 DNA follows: TGTGCCAGCAGTTTATTCTACGAGCAGTACTTC. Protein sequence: CASSLFYEQYF.